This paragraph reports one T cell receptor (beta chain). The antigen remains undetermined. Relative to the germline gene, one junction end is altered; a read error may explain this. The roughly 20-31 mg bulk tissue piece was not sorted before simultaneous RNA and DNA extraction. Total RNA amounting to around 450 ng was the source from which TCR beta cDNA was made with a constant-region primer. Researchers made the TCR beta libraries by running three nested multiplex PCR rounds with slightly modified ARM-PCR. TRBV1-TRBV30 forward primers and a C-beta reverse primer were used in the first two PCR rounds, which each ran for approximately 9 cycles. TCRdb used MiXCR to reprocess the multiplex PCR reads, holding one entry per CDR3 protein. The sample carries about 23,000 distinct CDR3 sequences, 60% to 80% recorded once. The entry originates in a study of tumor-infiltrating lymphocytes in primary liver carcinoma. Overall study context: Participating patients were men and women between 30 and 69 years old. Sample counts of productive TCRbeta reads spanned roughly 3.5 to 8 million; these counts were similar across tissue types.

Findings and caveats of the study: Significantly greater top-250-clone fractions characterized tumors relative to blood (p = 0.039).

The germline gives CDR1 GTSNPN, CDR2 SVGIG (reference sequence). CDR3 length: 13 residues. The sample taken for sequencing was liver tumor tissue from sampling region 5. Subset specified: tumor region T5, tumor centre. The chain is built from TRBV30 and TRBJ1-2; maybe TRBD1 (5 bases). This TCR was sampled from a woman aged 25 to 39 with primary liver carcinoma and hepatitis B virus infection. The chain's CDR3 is CAWRQGSQYGYTF. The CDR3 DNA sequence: TGTGCCTGGAGGCAGGGTTCACAGTATGGTTACACCTTC.